This T cell receptor (beta chain) was profiled in a study of blood T cell repertoires in COVID-19. Study summary: From the United States, Italy and Spain came samples of acute and convalescent COVID-19. PBMCs, B-cell-depleted T cells, or T cells provided the cDNA or gDNA that made up the material.

This clone occurred a few times. How the authors handled the data: Scientists estimated how many nucleated cells there were by amplifying reference gene primers. Repertoires were generated with immunoSEQ multiplex PCR, while TCRdb's copy carries only in-frame clones and drops some. V, J and clone size derive from that table, while D and trimming were established from the DNA sequence. The sample carries hundreds of thousands of clones, approximately 84% recorded once. This sequence originates from a human donor in a cohort sampled during active COVID-19. Sequencing was performed on peripheral blood.

The CDR3 loop is CASSHRQTTYEQYF. For the CDR3, the DNA is TGTGCCAGCAGCCACCGACAGACGACCTACGAGCAGTACTTC. The J gene is TRBJ2-7, the V gene TRBV4-2; D might be TRBD1 (5 bases). V lost 3 bases and J 2 bases, leaving 11 bases between the germline ends. Germline V gene data show CDR1 as LGHNA and CDR2 as YNFKEQ. The CDR3 runs 14 residues.